The following is a T cell receptor (beta chain) sequence with its context. Those enrolled, adults aged 18 to 89 years, came from 24 US areas. Participant reports of clinical history set cohort assignment. The entry originates in a study of blood T cell repertoires in COVID-19. Libraries were prepared by immunoSEQ multiplex PCR; TCRdb keeps only in-frame clonotypes and omits some of them. This table holds about 130,000 clones, about 86% found once. With V trimmed by 4 bases and J by 5 bases, 4 bases remained unmatched. The germline gives CDR1 LGHDT, CDR2 YNNKEL (reference sequence). The CDR3 loop spans 13 amino acids.

Specimen: PBMCs or T cells enriched from blood (not recorded which). The chain is built from TRBV3-1 (or the pseudogene TRBV3-2) and TRBJ1-2; TRBD1 matches at 7 bases. This sequence originates from a woman in her forties or fifties who had recovered from COVID-19. Written as DNA, the CDR3 is TGTGCCAGCAGCCGTTCACAGGGGTATGGCTACACCTTC. It encodes CASSRSQGYGYTF.